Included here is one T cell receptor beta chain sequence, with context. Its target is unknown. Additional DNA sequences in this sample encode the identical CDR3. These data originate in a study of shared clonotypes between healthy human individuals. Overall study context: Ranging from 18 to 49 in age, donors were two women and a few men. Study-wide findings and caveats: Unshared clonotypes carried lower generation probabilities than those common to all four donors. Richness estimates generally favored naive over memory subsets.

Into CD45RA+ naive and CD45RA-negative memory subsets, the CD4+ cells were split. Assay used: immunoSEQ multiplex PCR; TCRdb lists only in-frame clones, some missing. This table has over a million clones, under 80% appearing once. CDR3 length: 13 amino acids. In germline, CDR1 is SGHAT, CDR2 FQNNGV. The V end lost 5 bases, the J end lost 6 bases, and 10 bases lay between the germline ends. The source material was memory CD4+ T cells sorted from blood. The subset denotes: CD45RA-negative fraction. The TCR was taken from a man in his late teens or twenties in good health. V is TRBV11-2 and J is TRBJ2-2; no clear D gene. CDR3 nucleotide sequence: TGTGCCAGCAGCCTAGGAGAAGCCGGGGAGCTGTTTTTT. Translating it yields CASSLGEAGELFF.